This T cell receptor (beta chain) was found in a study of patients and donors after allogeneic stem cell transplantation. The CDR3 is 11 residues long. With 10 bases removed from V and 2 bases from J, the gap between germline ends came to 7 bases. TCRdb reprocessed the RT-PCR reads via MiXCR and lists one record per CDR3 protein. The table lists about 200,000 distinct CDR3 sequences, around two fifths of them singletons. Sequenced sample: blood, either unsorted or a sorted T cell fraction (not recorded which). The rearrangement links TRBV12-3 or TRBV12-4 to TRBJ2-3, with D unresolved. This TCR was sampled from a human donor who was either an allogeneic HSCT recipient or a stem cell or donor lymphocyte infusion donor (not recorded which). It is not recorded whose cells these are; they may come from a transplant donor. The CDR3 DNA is TGTGCCACAGGTGTCACAGATACGCAGTATTTT. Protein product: CATGVTDTQYF.